This T cell receptor beta chain came from a study of Ad26.COV2.S vaccination and SARS-CoV-2 variants. Across the study: Once or twice, 56 days apart, Ad26.COV2.S was delivered intramuscularly. The study, taken as a whole, reports: Measurements of TCR breadth and depth may have given underestimates of the total T cell responses.

Data came from immunoSEQ multiplex PCR; TCRdb stores just in-frame clones and leaves some out. The sample carries some 330,000 clones, approximately 87% recorded once. The germline CDR1 and CDR2 sequences are LGHNA and YSLEER. V was clipped by 0 bases and J by 6 bases, with 20 bases between them. The CDR3 has 17 residues. With respect to this clone: Its antigen is still unknown.

Treatment noted: some 20 received Ad26.COV2.S at low or high dose, single or two shots; 5 received placebo; per-sample allocation not given. Repertoires come from day 63 after the first vaccine or placebo injection. Immunization relied on an Ad26 vector, which expressed Wuhan-strain SARS-CoV-2 spike. Here the sequenced sample was peripheral blood, taken in a trial of Ad26.COV2.S vaccine versus placebo. This clonotype was sampled from a person between 18 and 65 years old who received the Ad26.COV2.S COVID-19 vaccine or a placebo. J is TRBJ2-5 and V is TRBV4-3; D call uncertain. The CDR3 DNA follows: TGCGCCAGCAGCCAAGATCCATACTCTTCCGCCTTGAAGACCCAGTACTTC. Translation: CASSQDPYSSALKTQYF.